The 9 T cell receptor beta chains listed next were all sequenced from one sample in a study of blood T cell repertoires in COVID-19. Assay used: immunoSEQ multiplex PCR; TCRdb lists only in-frame clones, some missing. This sample has roughly 400,000 clones; about 90% occur once, and the top ten carry 1.7%. Sequencing was performed on PBMCs or T cells enriched from blood (not recorded which). Every receptor here comes from a woman between 25 and 40 years old who had recovered from COVID-19.

This chain links TRBV7-6 with TRBJ1-4; 8 nucleotides align to TRBD1. The CDR3 runs to 15 residues. Germline CDR1 is SGHVS and CDR2 is FNYEAQ. V was pared by 2 bases and J by 6 bases, with 5 bases of the junction left unmatched. The CDR3 DNA is TGTGCCAGCAGCTTATCAGGGGGCGGCTATGAAAAACTGTTTTTT. It encodes CASSLSGGGYEKLFF.

This clone was recorded once. The CDR3 is CATSRDVPKREYNQPQHF. CDR3 nucleotides: TGTGCCACCAGCAGAGATGTCCCAAAGAGGGAGTACAATCAGCCCCAGCATTTT. V and J are TRBV15 and TRBJ1-5, with unresolved D. Trimming took 0 bases from V and 3 from J, leaving 18 bases between them. Germline V gene sequence: CDR1 LNHNV, CDR2 YYDKDF (reference sequence). This CDR3 is 18 amino acids long.

The chain links TRBV11-1 to TRBJ1-4, with 7 bases identical to TRBD1. Germline lookup yields CDR1 SGHAT and CDR2 FQDESV (reference sequence). Trimming cost V 4 bases and J 2 bases; bases outside gene matches: 7. The CDR3 extends over 16 amino acids. CDR3 in DNA: TGTGCCAGCAGCTCAGGGGGACGGCGCACTAATGAAAAACTGTTTTTT. Protein: CASSSGGRRTNEKLFF.

The chain has TRBV12-5 and TRBJ2-1; 12 bases align to TRBD1. From germline, CDR1 is LGHNT and CDR2 FRNRAP. This CDR3 spans 16 amino acids. The V segment lost 4 bases and the J segment 8 bases; nucleotides outside the gene matches: 9. CDR3 nucleotide sequence: TGTGCTAGTGGTTCGACCACCGGGACAGGGGGCGATGAGCAGTTCTTC. Its translation is CASGSTTGTGGDEQFF.

This clone appeared once. The J gene is TRBJ1-1, the V gene TRBV7-9; D ambiguous. The germline V gene encodes CDR1 SEHNR and CDR2 FQNEAQ (reference sequence). Trimming removed 2 bases at V and 3 bases at J, with 16 bases between. This CDR3 has 16 amino acids. CDR3 sequence (DNA): TGTGCCAGCAGCTTAATGGCAGGACTAAGGGACACTGAAGCTTTCTTT. It specifies CASSLMAGLRDTEAFF.

CDR3 sequence: CASISKDRATEAFF. The CDR3 region has the DNA TGTGCCAGCATCTCTAAAGACAGGGCCACTGAAGCTTTCTTT. The J gene is TRBJ1-1, the V gene TRBV11-1, with 7 bases identical to TRBD1. The CDR3 contains 14 residues. Germline CDR1 reads SGHAT; CDR2 reads FQDESV (reference sequence). V was clipped by 7 bases and J by 4 bases; unmatched bases: 9.

The V call is TRBV27, the J call TRBJ2-2; 10 nucleotides line up with TRBD2. V lost 5 bases to trimming and J lost 3 bases; unmatched junction nucleotides: 3. CDR3 length equals 15 residues. Germline-derived CDR1 and CDR2 are MNHEY and SMNVEV (reference sequence). The CDR3 here is CASSSGRADTGELFF. The CDR3 nucleotides are TGTGCCAGCAGTAGCGGGAGGGCCGACACCGGGGAGCTGTTTTTT.

V usage is TRBV5-1 and J usage is TRBJ2-2; TRBD2 agrees at 10 bases. The V gene end was trimmed by 4 bases and the J gene end by 5 bases; junction bases not matched to a gene: 20. This CDR3 region has 20 residues. CDR1 SGHRS and CDR2 YFSETQ come from the germline V gene. CDR3 amino acids: CASSPAWGEGLARSTGELFF. The CDR3 coding sequence is TGCGCCAGCAGCCCCGCTTGGGGCGAGGGACTAGCGAGATCAACCGGGGAGCTGTTTTTT.

The chain recombines TRBV27 with TRBJ1-1, with D unresolved. CDR1 MNHEY and CDR2 SMNVEV come from the germline V gene (reference sequence). Between the trimmed V and J ends, which lost 5 bases and 4 bases, there was a span of 14 bases. The CDR3 loop spans 14 amino acids. DNA for the CDR3: TGTGCCAGCAGTGAGGCAGCCGTGGGCACTGAAGCTTTCTTT. Its protein product is CASSEAAVGTEAFF.